The rows below give T cell receptor beta chains drawn from one sample of a study of graft-versus-host responses after intestinal transplantation. Sequenced by immunoSEQ multiplex PCR; TCRdb stores in-frame clones only, minus some. The data contain under 45,000 clones, just over 90% of them singletons. The sequenced sample was PBMCs, obtained 700 to 850 days after intestinal transplantation. These TCRs come from a human patient who received an intestinal transplant, so some T cells may come from the graft donor. CDR3s include the opening cysteine and the closing phenylalanine or tryptophan. D genes are given only for firm matches. Size is omitted from some rows. Given values are once, few, many or a class for expanded clones.

>TRBV27|few|TRBJ2-7|TRBD2
CASSPGLAGGLEQYF
TGTGCCAGCAGTCCGGGACTAGCGGGGGGACTGGAGCAGTACTTC
>TRBV7-6|.|TRBJ1-1|.
CASSFSRELMNTEAFF
TGTGCCAGCAGCTTTTCTAGGGAGTTAATGAACACTGAAGCTTTCTTT
>TRBV19|.|TRBJ2-3|TRBD2
CASRPGGGTDTQYF
TGTGCCAGTAGGCCCGGCGGGGGAACAGATACGCAGTATTTT
>TRBV28|.|TRBJ2-5|.
CASSLPQGVPAQYF
TGTGCCAGCAGTTTACCACAGGGTGTCCCGGCCCAGTACTTC
>TRBV27|.|TRBJ2-1|.
CASSLNWGDSLLEQFF
TGTGCCAGCAGTTTAAATTGGGGTGACTCTCTATTGGAGCAGTTCTTC
>TRBV5-4|.|TRBJ2-7|.
CASSTVGIYEQYF
TGTGCCAGCAGCACGGTAGGGATCTACGAGCAGTACTTC
>TRBV28|.|TRBJ1-3|.
CASSLRQGNTIYF
TGTGCCAGCAGTTTGAGACAGGGAAACACCATATATTTT
>TRBV5-1|once|TRBJ2-7|.
CASSLERADEQYF
TGCGCCAGCAGCTTGGAAAGGGCTGACGAGCAGTACTTC
>TRBV13|.|TRBJ1-4|.
CASRDEKLFF
TGTGCCAGCAGAGACGAAAAACTGTTTTTT
>TRBV10-1|.|TRBJ2-5|.
CASRGDNQETQYF
TGCGCCAGCAGGGGGGACAACCAAGAGACCCAGTACTTC
>TRBV27|.|TRBJ2-2|.
CASSGGLNTGELFF
TGTGCCAGCAGTGGGGGGCTGAACACCGGGGAGCTGTTTTTT
>TRBV2|.|TRBJ1-1|.
CASRGDFNTEAFF
TGTGCCAGCAGGGGGGACTTTAACACTGAAGCTTTCTTT
>TRBV25-1|.|TRBJ2-7|.
CASSEYRSYEQYF
TGTGCCAGCAGTGAATATCGCAGCTACGAGCAGTACTTC
>TRBV28|.|TRBJ2-1|.
CASSLPLGGLTINEQFF
TGTGCCAGCAGTTTACCCCTTGGAGGACTAACGATCAATGAGCAGTTCTTC
>TRBV5-6|.|TRBJ1-1|.
CASSLYWGKAFF
TGTGCCAGCAGCTTGTATTGGGGAAAGGCTTTCTTT
>TRBV6-5|.|TRBJ1-6|.
CASSKADRENSPLHF
TGTGCCAGCAGCAAGGCGGACAGAGAGAATTCACCCCTCCACTTT
>TRBV6-4|.|TRBJ2-3|TRBD2
CASSAGGDTDTQYF
TGTGCCAGCAGTGCGGGAGGGGACACAGATACGCAGTATTTT
>TRBV2|.|TRBJ2-1|.
CASSPWMISYNEQFF
TGTGCCAGCAGTCCTTGGATGATCTCCTACAATGAGCAGTTCTTC
>TRBV6-5|.|TRBJ1-2|.
CASSYTDFYGYTF
TGTGCCAGCAGTTACACGGACTTCTATGGCTACACCTTC
>TRBV7-9|.|TRBJ2-7|TRBD2
CASSRAGGSYEQYF
TGTGCCAGCAGCCGAGCGGGGGGTTCGTACGAGCAGTACTTC
>TRBV30|.|TRBJ2-5|.
CASLQGRTQYF
TGTGCCAGCCTACAAGGGCGGACCCAGTACTTC
>TRBV14|.|TRBJ2-3|.
CASSLGRTSADTQYF
TGTGCCAGCAGCTTAGGAAGGACCTCCGCAGATACGCAGTATTTT
>TRBV11-1|.|TRBJ2-7|TRBD2
CASSTFPGLALDYEQYF
TGTGCCAGCAGCACTTTCCCCGGACTAGCGTTAGACTACGAGCAGTACTTC
>TRBV7-2|few|TRBJ2-7|.
CASSLLPDSYEQYF
TGTGCCAGCAGCTTGTTGCCAGACTCCTACGAGCAGTACTTC
>TRBV2|.|TRBJ1-1|.
CASSVPTGRSETEAFF
TGTGCCAGCAGTGTTCCTACAGGGAGGTCGGAAACTGAAGCTTTCTTT
>TRBV15|.|TRBJ1-2|.
CATSRNNEGRYGYTF
TGTGCCACCAGCAGAAACAACGAGGGGAGGTATGGCTACACCTTC